The clone carrying this T cell receptor (beta chain) was counted many times. Its antigen remains unidentified. For CDR3 and TCR beta VDJ profiling, genomic DNA was the template used. TCRdb re-called the reads through MiXCR, storing one row per CDR3 protein. The sample has around 430,000 distinct CDR3 sequences, around 32% seen once. All patients picked for sequencing had shown, by flow cytometry, an expansion of CD8+CD57+ cells. No therapy was given to patients before blood sampling. This sample is drawn from a study of CD8+CD57+ T cells in acquired aplastic anemia. V gave up 2 bases and J gave up 1 base, with 10 bases separating them. Germline loops: CDR1 SGDLS, CDR2 YYNGEE. This CDR3 is built from 14 residues. Points from the study as a whole: The same twenty-nine CD8+ CDR3 sequences occurred in patients and in controls.

This clonotype was sampled from a human donor with aplastic anemia. The sequenced material came from sorted CD4+, CD8+, or CD8+CD57+ T cells (not recorded which) from PBMCs. This chain joins TRBV9 and TRBJ2-7; TRBD1 is a possible D gene (6 bases). In DNA form, the CDR3 reads TGTGCCAGCAGCGTCGGGACAAAGTCCTACGAGCAGTACTTC. Translating gives CASSVGTKSYEQYF.